These 8 T cell receptor beta chains were sequenced from one sample in a study of radiation and T cells in renal cell carcinoma. Time point defined: blood 4 weeks post-SBRT, at nephrectomy. Documented treatment: 15 Gy SBRT to primary tumor, nephrectomy 4 weeks later. The repertoire was sequenced with immunoSEQ multiplex PCR; TCRdb's copy has only in-frame clones and lacks some. The sample includes about 83,000 clones, 83% of them seen just once. Source: blood, taken from a patient whose treatment included radiotherapy and nephrectomy. Receptor source: a woman aged 55-70 years with renal cell carcinoma.

The sample holds a few counts of this clone. V is TRBV19 and J is TRBJ1-4; maybe TRBD1 (6 bases). The V end was cut by 5 bases, the J end by 4 bases, with 14 bases between. CDR1 is LNHDA and CDR2 is SQIVND in the germline V gene (reference sequence). The CDR3 sequence is 15 residues long. The CDR3 loop reads CASSSSTGSNEKLFF. The CDR3 coding sequence is TGTGCCAGTAGTTCTTCGACAGGCAGTAATGAAAAACTGTTTTTT.

The genes are TRBV7-2 and TRBJ1-2; 7 bases are a match to TRBD1. Germline CDR1 SGHTA, CDR2 FQGNSA. CDR3 length: 19 residues. V was pared by 6 bases and J by 1 base, with 20 bases of the junction left unmatched. CDR3 in DNA: TGTGCCAGCAGTTTAAGCCGGGACAGAATATATAGCAATAACTATGGCTACACCTTC. As protein: CASSLSRDRIYSNNYGYTF.

This clone appeared a single time. The chain has TRBV19 and TRBJ2-2; TRBD2 aligns across 7 bases. The germline V gene has CDR1 LNHDA and CDR2 SQIVND (reference sequence). After removal of 6 bases from V and 6 bases from J, the junction contained 10 bases not matched to a gene. This CDR3 region has 15 residues. The CDR3 bases are TGTGCCAGTAGACTAGCGCCGATGAGGGCCGGGGAGCTGTTTTTT. It codes for CASRLAPMRAGELFF.

This clone is labeled as medium-sized (0.01 to 0.1%). This chain uses TRBV4-1 with TRBJ2-7; the D gene is possibly TRBD2 (6 bases). V lost 1 base and J 4 bases, leaving 11 bases between the germline ends. CDR1 and CDR2 from the germline V gene are MGHRA and YSYEKL. This CDR3 region has 14 residues. CDR3 coding DNA: TGCGCCAGCAGCCAAGTCGGGAGCGGGTACGAGCAGTACTTC. It is translated as CASSQVGSGYEQYF.

The chain carries TRBV6-4 and TRBJ2-1; possibly TRBD2 for D (5 bases). Trimming took 0 bases from V and 1 from J, leaving 10 bases between them. This CDR3 has 16 amino acids. Germline CDR1 and CDR2: MRHNA and SNTAGT. DNA of the CDR3: TGTGCCAGCAGTGACTCGATTCGGGGATCCTACAATGAGCAGTTCTTC. This encodes CASSDSIRGSYNEQFF.

This clone appeared once. The chain links TRBV5-8 to TRBJ1-4; 7 nucleotides align to TRBD1. This CDR3 is built from 15 residues. From germline, CDR1 is SGHTS and CDR2 YDEGEE. J lost 8 bases, V lost 0 bases, and 7 bases had no gene match. This CDR3 is CASSLGTGVGEKLFF. CDR3 DNA: TGTGCCAGCAGCTTGGGTACAGGGGTTGGGGAAAAACTGTTTTTT.

This chain links TRBV19 with TRBJ1-3, with D uncertain. Germline CDR1 LNHDA, CDR2 SQIVND (reference sequence). The V and J ends lost 4 bases and 0 bases respectively, with 7 bases between them. The CDR3 runs to 14 residues. The CDR3 reads CASSKVDSGNTIYF. In nucleotides, the CDR3 is TGTGCCAGTAGTAAGGTCGACTCTGGAAACACCATATATTTT.

The CDR3 loop is CASSLAEGLPFGYTF. Written as DNA, the CDR3 is TGTGCCAGCAGCTTGGCCGAGGGGCTCCCGTTTGGCTACACCTTC. The chain recombines TRBV5-5 with TRBJ1-2; D is perhaps TRBD1 (5 bases). Per germline, CDR1 SGHKS and CDR2 YYEKEE (reference sequence). The germline V and J ends were trimmed by 0 bases and 7 bases, with 16 bases remaining between them. The CDR3 is 15 amino acids. Based on the CDR3 plus reference TRBV5-5 and TRBJ1-2, the full variable domain is DAGVTQSPTHLIKTRGQQVTLRCSPISGHKSVSWYQQVLGQGPQFIFQYYEKEERGRGNFPDRFSARQFPNYSSELNVNALLLGDSALYLCASSLAEGLPFGYTFGSGTRLTVV.